Below, 13 T cell receptor beta chains from the same sample are listed, as sequenced in a study of read filtering for tumor transcriptome and immune sequencing. From 300 to 450 ng of RNA, a library with molecular barcoded alpha/delta and beta/gamma adaptors was made. TCRdb used MiXCR to reprocess the reads, holding one entry per CDR3 protein. The table includes 55,000 to 60,000 distinct CDR3 sequences, roughly an eighth detected once. Input material: a population of CD138-negative cells sorted from bone marrow. All receptors derive from a donor aged 40 or older with multiple myeloma.

In this sample, this clonotype turned up many times. The chain couples TRBV29-1 to TRBJ1-1, with D tentatively TRBD1 (6 bases). Germline assignment: CDR1 SQVTM and CDR2 ANQGSEA. This CDR3 is 12 amino acids long. The V gene lost 5 bases and the J gene lost 1 base, with 8 bases spanning the gap. The CDR3 reads CSVPQGNTEAFF. Written as DNA, the CDR3 is TGCAGCGTTCCACAGGGGAACACTGAAGCTTTCTTT.

This clonotype was seen many times. The chain recombines TRBV20-1 with TRBJ2-7; possibly TRBD1 for D (6 bases). The CDR3 runs 13 residues. Per the germline V gene, CDR1 is DFQATT and CDR2 is SNEGSKA (reference sequence). Trimming removed 5 bases from V and 7 bases from J, with 18 bases in between. CDR3 residues: CSAPGQPYIEQYF. CDR3 nucleotide sequence: TGCAGTGCTCCTGGACAGCCCTACATTGAGCAGTACTTC.

Notes on this clonotype: Mismatch with germline at one junction end may stem from a read error. This chain links TRBV29-1 with TRBJ2-1, with TRBD2 identical over 10 bases. Germline loops: CDR1 SQVTM, CDR2 ANQGSEA. This CDR3 comprises 20 residues. The CDR3 sequence: CSVEGGVVAGGQSSYNEQFF. Written as DNA, the CDR3 is TGCAGCGTTGAAGGCGGGGTGGTAGCGGGGGGCCAGAGCTCCTACAACGAGCAGTTCTTC.

This rearrangement joins TRBV7-2 to TRBJ2-1; possibly TRBD1 for D (8 bases). The germline CDR1 and CDR2 sequences are SGHTA and FQGNSA. CDR3 length: 15 residues. V lost 6 bases and J lost 8, with 20 bases in between. The CDR3 here is CASRGGGAGGYEQFF. CDR3 bases: TGTGCCAGCAGGGGAGGGGGCGCAGGGGGCTATGAGCAGTTCTTC.

Ten or more counts support this clonotype. The chain has TRBV15 and TRBJ2-7, with D uncertain. CDR3 length: 15 amino acids. Trimming cost V 5 bases and J 2 bases, with 16 bases left between them. The germline CDR1 and CDR2 sequences are LNHNV and YYDKDF (reference sequence). The CDR3 nucleotides are TGTGCCACCAGCGTGTTAGCAGGCAGCACCTACGAGCAGTACTTC. Its protein is CATSVLAGSTYEQYF.

To note about this clonotype: This may stem from a read error, because a much larger clone lies one nucleotide away. This chain links TRBV29-1 with TRBJ1-1; D remains ambiguous. The CDR3 runs to 14 residues. Per germline, CDR1 SQVTM and CDR2 ANQGSEA. With 4 bases removed from V and 1 base from J, the gap between germline ends came to 13 bases. The CDR3 sequence is CSVGEVAGNTEAFF. CDR3 nucleotide sequence: TGCAGCGTTGGAGAGGTAGCCGGGAACACTGAAGCTTTCTTT.

This clonotype has at least ten counts. The chain combines TRBV20-1 with TRBJ2-3, with 7 bases matching TRBD2. The CDR3 length is 14 residues. V shed 5 bases and J 1 base; nucleotides not matched to a gene: 6. Per the germline V gene, CDR1 is DFQATT and CDR2 is SNEGSKA (reference sequence). In DNA, the CDR3 is TGCAGTGCTGGATGGGGGGGGGGCACAGATACGCAGTATTTT. This translates into CSAGWGGGTDTQYF.

In its sample, this clonotype was seen many times. The chain recombines TRBV5-5 with TRBJ1-5; TRBD1 might be the D (6 bases). V lost 5 bases and J lost 6, with 15 bases in between. From germline, CDR1 is SGHKS and CDR2 YYEKEE (reference sequence). This CDR3 is built from 14 residues. The CDR3 nucleotides read TGTGCCAGCAGTGACCAGGGGTCCGTTCAGCCCCAGCATTTT. It encodes CASSDQGSVQPQHF.

V and J are TRBV14 and TRBJ1-4; TRBD1 agrees at 7 bases. In germline, CDR1 is SGHDN, CDR2 FVKESK. V gave up 2 bases and J gave up 3 bases; unmatched junction bases: 3. CDR3 length: 15 amino acids. The CDR3 nucleotides read TGTGCCAGCAGCCAACTAACAGGGGCTAATGAAAAACTGTTTTTT. Translated: CASSQLTGANEKLFF.

This clonotype was counted at least ten times. J is TRBJ1-1 and V is TRBV20-1; a possible D gene is TRBD1 (5 bases). Per germline, CDR1 DFQATT and CDR2 SNEGSKA (reference sequence). The CDR3 length is 14 residues. V dropped 2 bases and J dropped 5 bases, with 15 bases sitting between them. CDR3 region: CSARRGGGGTEAFF. CDR3 DNA sequence: TGCAGTGCTAGAAGGGGCGGGGGGGGAACTGAAGCTTTCTTT.

V is TRBV4-1 and J is TRBJ2-2; 7 positions match TRBD1. There are 17 residues in the CDR3. Germline V gives CDR1 MGHRA, CDR2 YSYEKL. Trimming took 0 bases from V and 1 from J; bases not matched to a gene: 5. CDR3 nucleotides: TGCGCCAGCAGCCAAGAAGGGACAGCCTTGAACACCGGGGAGCTGTTTTTT. Translating gives CASSQEGTALNTGELFF.

This chain connects TRBV29-1 to TRBJ1-3; D gene ambiguous. Germline loops: CDR1 SQVTM, CDR2 ANQGSEA. There are 13 residues in the CDR3. V was shortened by 4 bases and J by 0 bases, with 7 bases between the two germline ends. This chain's CDR3 is CSVVADSGNTIYF. In DNA form, the CDR3 reads TGCAGCGTTGTCGCAGACTCTGGAAACACCATATATTTT.

This clonotype was counted ten times or more. In nucleotides, the CDR3 is TGTGCCTGGAGTTTTAGCCCCCAAGAGACCCAGTACTTC. This translates into CAWSFSPQETQYF. The V gene is TRBV30, the J gene TRBJ2-5; D is unclear. The CDR3 has 13 amino acids. Germline-derived CDR1 and CDR2 are GTSNPN and SVGIG (reference sequence). Trimming shortened V by 2 bases and J by 1 base, and 8 bases separated the two germline ends. Together with reference TRBV30 and TRBJ2-5, the CDR3 gives the full variable domain: SQTIHQWPATLVQPVGSPLSLECTVEGTSNPNLYWYRQAAGRGLQLLFYSVGIGQISSEVPQNLSASRPQDRQFILSSKKLLLSDSGFYLCAWSFSPQETQYFGPGTRLLVL.